This TCR beta chain was captured in a study of T-cell reconstitution after alpha-beta-depleted transplantation in children. Overall study results and limits: A year had passed since transplant, and T-cell counts and diversity by then came mostly from newly produced T cells. The origin of alpha-beta T cells about two months after transplant was reportedly several hundred expanded graft clones.

Concerning this clonotype itself: Its specificity is unknown.

The CDR3 covers 15 residues. The junction had 7 bases not matched to a gene; V was cut back by 5 bases and J by 3 bases. Germline V gene sequence: CDR1 SEHNR, CDR2 FQNEAQ (reference sequence). The library targeted TCRbeta and was prepared with unique molecular identifiers. TCRdb reprocessed the PCR reads with MiXCR, giving one entry per CDR3 protein. The table lists a few hundred thousand distinct CDR3 sequences, 13% of them singletons. This sample comprised PBMCs, mostly from graft donor cells, obtained 360 days after TCRalphabeta/CD19-depleted stem cell transplant. The clonotype was recovered from a male patient aged 10 to 17 who had a stem cell transplant for acute myeloid leukemia, so the T cells may come from the graft donor. The rearrangement links TRBV7-9 to TRBJ2-7, with 10 bases fitting TRBD1. CDR3 sequence reads: CASSGTGVPNYEQYF. The CDR3 region has the DNA TGTGCCAGCAGCGGGACAGGGGTACCCAACTACGAGCAGTACTTC.